Listed below are T cell receptor beta chains from one sample, sequenced in a study of cytomegalovirus exposure and HLA in healthy donors. Sequencing used immunoSEQ multiplex PCR; TCRdb keeps in-frame clones, though not all of them. The top ten clones hold roughly 20% of a sample with some 120,000 clones, roughly 80% of them seen once. Specimen: PBMCs. Receptors were obtained from a man aged 25-40 years in good health and CMV-seropositive. CDR3s include the opening cysteine and the closing phenylalanine or tryptophan.

TRBJ2-1 | TRBV2 | CASSAGLAGGTPRFF
TRBJ1-1 | TRBV2 | CASSPLTGSGTEAFF
TRBJ2-1 | TRBV5-1 | CASSWTESSYNEQFF
TRBJ2-1 | TRBV18 | CASSRIQGEGYNEQFF
TRBJ1-3 | TRBV10-3 | CAISRDSPGNTIYF
TRBJ1-1 | TRBV6-6 | CASTFGGENTEAFF
TRBJ2-1 | TRBV5-1 | CASSRGTAYNEQFF
TRBJ1-1 | TRBV28 | CASSAGQADRAFF
TRBJ2-1 | TRBV4-2 | CASSQDGTSGDEQFF
TRBJ2-5 | TRBV4-1 | CATGRGPQETQYF
TRBJ1-6 | TRBV5-1 | CASSLLQISSYNSPLHF
TRBJ2-3 | TRBV7-2 | CASSLLAVSGGGLDTQYF
TRBJ1-5 | TRBV28 | CASTQGNQPQHF
TRBJ2-1 | TRBV5-6 | CASSLYGGNEQFF
TRBJ2-1 | TRBV5-1 | CASSPGTSGRVDEQFF
TRBJ2-3 | TRBV7-7 | CASSSHTGTSGTDTQYF